Reported below is one T cell receptor (beta chain). This CDR3 has 11 amino acids. Trimming stripped 4 bases from V and 6 bases from J, with 5 bases between. Authors' data handling: Reference gene primer amplification gave estimated nucleated cell counts. The assay was immunoSEQ multiplex PCR, and TCRdb's table has in-frame clones only and misses some. V, J and clone size were drawn from that table, and D and trimming were deduced from the DNA. The repertoire consists of 300,000 or so clones, with about 84% occurring once and the leading ten covering under 2%. The sample comes from a study of blood T cell repertoires in COVID-19. Overall study: T cells, B-cell-depleted T cells, or PBMCs supplied cDNA or gDNA.

Sequenced input: peripheral blood. The receptor's source is a woman between 50 and 59 years old with acute or convalescent COVID-19. V is TRBV12-3 or TRBV12-4 and J is TRBJ2-3; D remains ambiguous. CDR3 amino acids: CASSSSDTQYF. CDR3 DNA: TGTGCCAGCAGTTCTTCCGATACGCAGTATTTT.